Listed here is a single T cell receptor (beta chain). Authors' processing steps: Amplification from reference gene primers served as the basis for estimated nucleated cell counts. This table comes from immunoSEQ multiplex PCR, and its TCRdb copy is limited to in-frame clones, with some not included. That table supplies the V and J calls and clone size; D and trimming were determined from the DNA. The repertoire holds roughly 72,000 clones, about 90% seen once, with around 40% in the top ten. Trimming at V came to 4 bases and at J to 2 bases, leaving 16 bases not matched to a gene. Germline V gene lookup returns CDR1 SGHNT and CDR2 YENEEA. The CDR3 loop spans 20 amino acids. The source of the sample is a study of blood T cell repertoires in COVID-19. Looking at the study overall: Acute and convalescent COVID-19 specimens originated in the United States, Italy and Spain. PBMCs, B-cell-depleted T cells, or T cells provided the cDNA or gDNA that made up the material.

This clonotype was obtained from a human donor in a cohort sampled during active COVID-19. The chain carries TRBV11-3 and TRBJ2-1, with 11 bases aligning to TRBD2. What was sequenced was peripheral blood. In DNA, the CDR3 is TGTGCCAGCAGCTCTAGGGGGCCCTTAGCGGGAGGGATCGCCTACAATGAGCAGTTCTTC. Translating it yields CASSSRGPLAGGIAYNEQFF.